This TCR beta chain was identified in a study of T cell repertoires in ileal Crohn's disease. Trimming cost V 7 bases and J 4 bases; bases outside gene matches: 7. Germline V gene data show CDR1 as SQVTM and CDR2 as ANQGSEA. The CDR3 runs to 13 residues. Sequencing was performed with immunoSEQ multiplex PCR; in TCRdb, only in-frame clones are kept and a portion is missing. This sample has over 12,000 clones, with around four fifths found just once. The chain has TRBV29-1 and TRBJ2-5; 9 nucleotides align to TRBD1. The receptor comes from an adult with Crohn's disease. The sequenced sample consisted of ileal tissue. Here the CDR3 DNA reads TGCAGCGGTGACAGGGGGAGAGGAGAGACCCAGTACTTC. This sequence encodes CSGDRGRGETQYF. The whole variable domain, filled in from reference TRBV29-1 and TRBJ2-5, reads SAVISQKPSRDICQRGTSLTIQCQVDSQVTMMFWYRQQPGQSLTLIATANQGSEATYESGFVIDKFPISRPNLTFSTLTVSNMSPEDSSIYLCSGDRGRGETQYFGPGTRLLVL.